The present T cell receptor beta chain was sequenced within a study of early stage breast cancer tumors. Study outcomes and limitations: Tumors had roughly 2.4-fold higher T cell density and higher clonality than adjacent normal breast tissue.

Turning to this clone: The antigen is unknown.

The data were produced by immunoSEQ multiplex PCR, yet TCRdb's version contains in-frame clones alone and is incomplete. The sample shows fewer than 70,000 clones, 70% to 80% of them seen only once. The sample consisted of blood. This sequence originates from a person in their thirties with breast cancer.

CDR3 nucleotide sequence: TGTGCCAGCAGTCCCCGACAGGCCAGCACAGATACGCAGTATTTT. It is translated as CASSPRQASTDTQYF. The chain combines TRBV2 with TRBJ2-3; possibly TRBD1 for D (6 bases). CDR3 length: 15 amino acids. V was pared by 5 bases and J by 0 bases, with 12 bases between. Germline V CDR1 and CDR2: SNHLY, FYNNEI.